The present T cell receptor (beta chain) was sequenced within a study of cytomegalovirus exposure and HLA in healthy donors. Study results and limitations: It was reportedly the case that the classifier diagnosed cytomegalovirus status with high specificity and sensitivity. In most subjects, TCR beta sequences reportedly gave accurate predictions of HLA-A and HLA-B alleles. After further analysis at a later stage, around 17,000 TCR beta sequences were associated with HLA alleles at 0.05 false discovery rate.

On this clone: Antigen unknown.

Germline V gives CDR1 SGDLS, CDR2 YYNGEE. The CDR3 consists of 12 residues. The junction had 3 bases not matched to a gene; V was cut back by 4 bases and J by 6 bases. Each of the donors was a healthy bone marrow donor. PCR used 60 Vbeta primers and 13 Jbeta primers. Repertoires were generated with immunoSEQ multiplex PCR, while TCRdb's copy carries only in-frame clones and drops some. This sample has over 80,000 clones, with approximately 70% found just once. The sequencing input was PBMCs. The chain joins TRBV9 to TRBJ1-1; 7 bases are shared with TRBD1. The clonotype was recovered from a man between 35 and 55 years old in good health and CMV-seronegative. The CDR3 DNA reads as TGTGCCAGCAGCAGGGGGCAGTCTGAAGCTTTCTTT. It codes for CASSRGQSEAFF. The variable domain in full, with the rest retrieved from reference TRBV9 and TRBJ1-1, is DSGVTQTPKHLITATGQRVTLRCSPRSGDLSVYWYQQSLDQGLQFLIQYYNGEERAKGNILERFSAQQFPDLHSELNLSSLELGDSALYFCASSRGQSEAFFGQGTRLTVV.